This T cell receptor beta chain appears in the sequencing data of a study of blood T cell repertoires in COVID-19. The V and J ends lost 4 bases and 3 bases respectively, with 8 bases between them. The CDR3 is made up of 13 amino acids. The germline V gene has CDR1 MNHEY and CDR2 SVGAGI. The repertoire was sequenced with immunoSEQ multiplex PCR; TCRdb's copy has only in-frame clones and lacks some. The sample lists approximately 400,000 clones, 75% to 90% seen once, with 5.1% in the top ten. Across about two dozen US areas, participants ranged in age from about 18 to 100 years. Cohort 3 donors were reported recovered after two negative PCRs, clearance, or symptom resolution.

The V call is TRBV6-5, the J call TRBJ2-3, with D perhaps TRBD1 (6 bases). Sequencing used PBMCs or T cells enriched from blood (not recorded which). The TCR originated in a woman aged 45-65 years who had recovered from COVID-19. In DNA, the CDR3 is TGTGCCAGCAGTTTGGGACATACAGATACGCAGTATTTT. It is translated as CASSLGHTDTQYF.